This TCR beta chain was recovered during a study of radiotherapy plus CTLA-4 blockade in lung cancer. The ends were cut back, 0 bases at V and 2 bases at J, with 18 bases in the middle. The CDR3 runs 18 residues. Germline V gene sequence: CDR1 LGHNA, CDR2 YNFKEQ. Lung cancer patients with chemo-refractory metastatic non-small-cell disease were given focal radiation plus CTLA-4 blockade with ipilimumab. Repertoires were generated with immunoSEQ multiplex PCR, while TCRdb's copy carries only in-frame clones and drops some. The sample contains approximately 44,000 clones, approximately 79% of which appear only once.

The chain is built from TRBV4-2 and TRBJ2-3; weak D call: TRBD1 (5 bases). The sequence was collected from a human donor with non-small cell lung cancer who had stable disease on radiotherapy plus ipilimumab. The material was peripheral blood, obtained from a patient treated with radiotherapy plus ipilimumab. The DNA of the CDR3 is TGTGCCAGCAGCCAAGAAATTGGCGGAAACAGGTACACAGATACGCAGTATTTT. It translates to CASSQEIGGNRYTDTQYF.